One and the same sample provided the 2 T cell receptor beta chains below, sequenced in a study of early T cells in non-severe SARS-CoV-2 infection. TCRdb passed the 5' RACE reads through MiXCR, listing each CDR3 protein once. The table has 40,000 to 45,000 distinct CDR3 sequences, roughly a tenth seen once. Input material: whole blood. The receptors originated from an adult who was a healthcare worker with PCR-confirmed SARS-CoV-2 infection or an uninfected control (not recorded which).

This clonotype was seen ten or more times. V and J are TRBV20-1 and TRBJ2-7; D might be TRBD1 or TRBD2, each matching 6 bases. With 1 base removed from V and 4 bases from J, the gap between germline ends came to 14 bases. The CDR3 contains 14 residues. The V gene's germline CDR1 is DFQATT and CDR2 SNEGSKA (reference sequence). CDR3 amino acids: CSARGARGLYEQYF. The CDR3 coding sequence is TGCAGTGCTAGAGGTGCCAGGGGACTTTACGAGCAGTACTTC.

The sample holds many counts of this clonotype. The rearrangement links TRBV7-2 to TRBJ2-7; 8 bases fit TRBD1. Germline CDR1 is SGHTA and CDR2 is FQGNSA. V lost 4 bases, J lost 5 bases, and 7 bases stayed unmatched. This CDR3 region has 14 residues. The CDR3 sequence: CASSYRTGSHEQYF. The CDR3 DNA reads TGTGCCAGCAGCTACCGGACAGGGTCCCACGAGCAGTACTTC.